Detailed here is one TCR beta chain. What it recognizes is unknown. TCRdb keeps only in-frame clones here, not all; method: immunoSEQ multiplex PCR. The sample carries around 67,000 clones, around 88% recorded once. Time point reported: baseline, week 1 (first vaccination visit). The treatment: pre-vaccination baseline after standard-of-care therapy. The data are from a study of a mutant IDH1 vaccine in newly diagnosed glioma. Turning to the study itself: Sex among treated patients split about 60% male, around 38% female; mean age was approximately 41 years. Before enrollment, the patients had been treated with radiotherapy alone, temozolomide alone, or both together. Most of them had received both. Broader study findings: Immune responses induced by vaccination arose in under 95% of the patients. Pseudoprogression apparently tracked independently of changes in top peripheral T cell clonotypes.

Germline lookup yields CDR1 SGHDT and CDR2 YYEEEE. Trimming removed 0 bases from V and 4 bases from J, with 11 bases in between. This CDR3 contains 15 residues. The material was peripheral blood mononuclear cells (PBMCs), obtained from a glioma patient treated with radiotherapy, temozolomide or both. The chain links TRBV5-6 to TRBJ1-3; D ambiguous. The receptor was isolated from a woman younger than 35 with glioma. Some clones in this sample may be carry-over from other donors' samples. The CDR3 nucleotides read TGTGCCAGCAGCTTGGTCCGTGTAGGCGGAAACACCATATATTTT. It specifies CASSLVRVGGNTIYF.